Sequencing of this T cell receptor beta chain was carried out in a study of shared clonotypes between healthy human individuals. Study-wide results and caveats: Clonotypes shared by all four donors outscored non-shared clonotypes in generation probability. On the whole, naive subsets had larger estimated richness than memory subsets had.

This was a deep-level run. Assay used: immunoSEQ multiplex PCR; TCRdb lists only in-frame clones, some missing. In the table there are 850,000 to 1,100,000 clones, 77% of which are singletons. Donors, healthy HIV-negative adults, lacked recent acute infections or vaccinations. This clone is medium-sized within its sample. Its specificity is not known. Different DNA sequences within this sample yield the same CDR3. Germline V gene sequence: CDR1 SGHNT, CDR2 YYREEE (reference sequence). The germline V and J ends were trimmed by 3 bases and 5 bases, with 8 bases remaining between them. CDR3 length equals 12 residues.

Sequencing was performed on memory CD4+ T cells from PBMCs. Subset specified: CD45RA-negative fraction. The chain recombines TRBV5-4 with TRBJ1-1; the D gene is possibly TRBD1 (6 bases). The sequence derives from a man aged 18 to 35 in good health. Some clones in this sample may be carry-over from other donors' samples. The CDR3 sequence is CASSSRGTEAFF. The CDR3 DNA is TGTGCCAGCAGCTCCAGGGGTACTGAAGCTTTCTTT.